This T cell receptor beta chain was sequenced during a study of blood T cell repertoires in COVID-19. The junction had 12 bases not matched to a gene; V was cut back by 2 bases and J by 3 bases. The germline V gene has CDR1 SGHTA and CDR2 FQGNSA. The CDR3 has 17 amino acids. In the source study's methods: The assay estimated nucleated cells by amplifying reference gene primers. The data were produced by immunoSEQ multiplex PCR, yet TCRdb's version contains in-frame clones alone and is incomplete. That table gives V, J and clone size, and the DNA gave D and trimming. This table has over 300,000 clones, roughly 90% appearing once. This clone was seen only once.

The clonotype originates from a man aged 40-49 years with acute or convalescent COVID-19. The sequencing sample was made of peripheral blood. The chain links TRBV7-2 to TRBJ1-2; 7 nucleotides align to TRBD1. Here the CDR3 DNA reads TGTGCCAGCAGCTTATTATTGGAAGCAGGGGGTGACTATGGCTACACCTTC. Its translation: CASSLLLEAGGDYGYTF.